This T cell receptor beta chain was identified during a study of molecular identifiers for immune sequencing clone quantification. The J segment lost 5 bases and the V segment lost 4 bases, leaving 7 bases of the junction unmatched. CDR3 length: 15 amino acids. Per germline, CDR1 SEHNR and CDR2 FQNEAQ (reference sequence). At least ten counts were recorded for this clonotype. The target antigen is unknown. Listed TCR primers, together with previously described methods, were used for the bulk TCR libraries. TCRdb processed the PCR reads anew with MiXCR; each CDR3 protein has one entry. Among hundreds of thousands of distinct CDR3 sequences, approximately 24% were seen once, and the ten largest hold 0.7% to 0.95%. General observations from the study: It was shown that clones above 20 RNA copies held over 98% of effector molecules, but under 1% in naive cells.

The chain is built from TRBV7-9 and TRBJ2-7, with 11 bases fitting TRBD1. The sequence was collected from a human donor in good health. Some libraries in this study had Jurkat cell RNA spiked in. Source material: naive CD8+ T cells from blood, with Jurkat cell RNA spiked in. The subset denotes: FACS-sorted CD8+CD4-CCR7+CD45RA+ naive T cells. In DNA, the CDR3 is TGTGCCAGCAGCTCCCGGGACAGGGGGTATCACGAGCAGTACTTC. This encodes CASSSRDRGYHEQYF.